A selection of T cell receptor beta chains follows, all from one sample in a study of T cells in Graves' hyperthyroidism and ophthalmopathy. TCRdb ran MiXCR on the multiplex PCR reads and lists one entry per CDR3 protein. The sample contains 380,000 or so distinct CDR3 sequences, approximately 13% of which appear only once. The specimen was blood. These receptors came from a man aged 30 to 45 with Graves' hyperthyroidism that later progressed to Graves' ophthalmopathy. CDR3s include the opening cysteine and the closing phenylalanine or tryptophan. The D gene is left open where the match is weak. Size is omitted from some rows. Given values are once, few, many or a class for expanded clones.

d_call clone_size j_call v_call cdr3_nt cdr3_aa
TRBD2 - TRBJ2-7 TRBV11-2 TGTGCCAGAGTCCAGGGGACTAGCGGGGGGGCCTACGAGCAGTACTTC CARVQGTSGGAYEQYF
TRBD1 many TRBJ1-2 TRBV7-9 TGTGCCAGCAGCTTAGTCGGACAGGGGGACTATGGCTACACCTTC CASSLVGQGDYGYTF
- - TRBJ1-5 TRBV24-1 TGTGCCACCCGGGGGGGGGTGAATCAGCCCCAGCATTTT CATRGGVNQPQHF
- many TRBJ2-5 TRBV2 TGTGCCAGCAGTCCCTCGGGGCCCGGTACGCCCCAAGAGACCCAGTACTTC CASSPSGPGTPQETQYF
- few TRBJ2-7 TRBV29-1 TGCAGCATCTTTGAGGGGGGACGCTCCTACGAGCAGTACTTC CSIFEGGRSYEQYF
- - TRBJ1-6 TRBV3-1 TGTGCCAGCAGCCAAGTTGGGGGTTCACCCCTCCACTTT CASSQVGGSPLHF
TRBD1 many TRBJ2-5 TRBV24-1 TGTGCCACCAGTGATCCCACAGGGGATGGGGAGACCCAGTACTTC CATSDPTGDGETQYF
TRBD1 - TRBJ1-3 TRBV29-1 TGCAGCGTTGAAGGTGGACAGGGTTTATCTGGAAACACCATATATTTT CSVEGGQGLSGNTIYF
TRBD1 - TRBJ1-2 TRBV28 TGTGCCAGCAGTCTGGGGACAGGTCTTAGTCACTATGGCTACACCTTC CASSLGTGLSHYGYTF
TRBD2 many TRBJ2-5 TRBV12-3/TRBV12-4 TGTGCCAGCAGTCCTAGCGGGGGGGCTGAGACCCAGTACTTC CASSPSGGAETQYF
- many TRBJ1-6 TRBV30 TGTGCCTGGAGTGCGGAGGTACGGTCACCCCTCCACTTT CAWSAEVRSPLHF
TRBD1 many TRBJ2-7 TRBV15 TGTGCCACCAGCAGAGATCGCCAGGGGGCGGGGGAGCAGTACTTC CATSRDRQGAGEQYF
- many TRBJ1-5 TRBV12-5 TGTGCTAGTGGTTTGGTACGGAGACAGGTTTATAGCAATCAGCCCCAGCATTTT CASGLVRRQVYSNQPQHF
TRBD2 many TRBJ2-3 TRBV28 TGTGCCAGCATCGAACTCGGGGGGGAGACAGATACGCAGTATTTT CASIELGGETDTQYF
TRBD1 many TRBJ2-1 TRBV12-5 TGTGCTAGTGGTTGGGTCGGGACAGGGGTGTACAATGAGCAGTTCTTC CASGWVGTGVYNEQFF
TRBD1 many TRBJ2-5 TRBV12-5 TGTGCTAGTGGTTTGGGAACAGGGGGAGAGACCCAGTACTTC CASGLGTGGETQYF